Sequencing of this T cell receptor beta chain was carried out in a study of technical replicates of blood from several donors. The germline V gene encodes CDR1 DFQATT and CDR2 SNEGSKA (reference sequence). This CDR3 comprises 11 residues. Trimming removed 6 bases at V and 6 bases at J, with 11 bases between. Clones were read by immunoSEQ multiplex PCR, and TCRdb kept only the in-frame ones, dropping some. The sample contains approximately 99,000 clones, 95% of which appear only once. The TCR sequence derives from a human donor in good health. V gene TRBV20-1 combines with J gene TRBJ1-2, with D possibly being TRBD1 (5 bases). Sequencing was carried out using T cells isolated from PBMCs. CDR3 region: CSASGENGYTF. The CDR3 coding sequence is TGCAGTGCGTCGGGGGAAAATGGCTACACCTTC.